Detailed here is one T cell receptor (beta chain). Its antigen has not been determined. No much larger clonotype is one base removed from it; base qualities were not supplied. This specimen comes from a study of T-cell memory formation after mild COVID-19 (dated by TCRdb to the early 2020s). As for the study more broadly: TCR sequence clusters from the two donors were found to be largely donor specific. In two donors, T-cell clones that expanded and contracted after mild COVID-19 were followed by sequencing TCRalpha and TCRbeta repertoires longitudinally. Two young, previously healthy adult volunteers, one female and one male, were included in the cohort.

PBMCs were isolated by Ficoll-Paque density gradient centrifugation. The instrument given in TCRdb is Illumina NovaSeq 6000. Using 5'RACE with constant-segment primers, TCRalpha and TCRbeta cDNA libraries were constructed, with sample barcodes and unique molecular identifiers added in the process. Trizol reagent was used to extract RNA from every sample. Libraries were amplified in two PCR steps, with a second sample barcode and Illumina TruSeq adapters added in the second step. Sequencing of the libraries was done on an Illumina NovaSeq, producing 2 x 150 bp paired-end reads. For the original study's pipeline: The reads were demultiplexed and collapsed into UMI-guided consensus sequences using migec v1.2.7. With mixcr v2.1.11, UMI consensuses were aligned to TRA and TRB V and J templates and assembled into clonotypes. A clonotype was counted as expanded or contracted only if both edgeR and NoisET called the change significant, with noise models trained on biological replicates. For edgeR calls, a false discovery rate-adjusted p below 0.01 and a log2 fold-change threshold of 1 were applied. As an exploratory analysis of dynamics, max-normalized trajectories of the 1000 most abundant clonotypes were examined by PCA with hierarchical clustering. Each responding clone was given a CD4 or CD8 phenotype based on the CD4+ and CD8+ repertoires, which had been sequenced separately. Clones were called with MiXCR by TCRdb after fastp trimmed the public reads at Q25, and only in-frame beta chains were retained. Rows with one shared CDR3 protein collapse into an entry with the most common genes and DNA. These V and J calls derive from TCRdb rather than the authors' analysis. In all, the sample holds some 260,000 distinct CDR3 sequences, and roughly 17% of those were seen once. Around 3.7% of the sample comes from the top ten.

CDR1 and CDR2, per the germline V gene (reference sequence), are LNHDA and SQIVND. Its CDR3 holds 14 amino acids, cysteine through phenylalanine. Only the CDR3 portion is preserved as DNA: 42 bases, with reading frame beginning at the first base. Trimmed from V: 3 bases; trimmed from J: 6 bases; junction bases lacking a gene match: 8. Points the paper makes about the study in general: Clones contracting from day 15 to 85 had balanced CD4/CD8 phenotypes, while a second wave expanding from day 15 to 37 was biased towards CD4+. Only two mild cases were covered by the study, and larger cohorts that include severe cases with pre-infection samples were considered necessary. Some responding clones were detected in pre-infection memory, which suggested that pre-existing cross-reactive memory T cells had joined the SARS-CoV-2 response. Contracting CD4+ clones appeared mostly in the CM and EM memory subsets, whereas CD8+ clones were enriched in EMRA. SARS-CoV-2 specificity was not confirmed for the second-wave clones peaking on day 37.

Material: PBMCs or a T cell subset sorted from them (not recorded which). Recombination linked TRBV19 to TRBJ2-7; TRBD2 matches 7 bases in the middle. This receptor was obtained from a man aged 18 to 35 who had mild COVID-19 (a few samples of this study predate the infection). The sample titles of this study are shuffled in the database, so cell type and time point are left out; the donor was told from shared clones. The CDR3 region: CASSIYARGSEQYF. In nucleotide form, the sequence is TGTGCCAGTAGTATCTACGCGCGGGGGTCCGAGCAGTACTTC.